This entry features one TCR beta chain sequence. Assay: immunoSEQ multiplex PCR; the TCRdb copy retains only in-frame clones and omits some. The sample records under 300,000 clones, about 81% being singletons. This sample was included in a study of blood T cell repertoires in COVID-19. What was sequenced was peripheral blood. The clonotype originates from a woman aged 55-69 years with active or convalescent COVID-19.

The CDR3 DNA sequence: TGCGCCAGCTCGGGAGGAAACTCACCCCTCCACTTT. It codes for CASSGGNSPLHF. The rearrangement links TRBV5-1 to TRBJ1-6, with D unresolved. V was shortened by 7 bases and J by 10 bases, with 12 bases between the two germline ends. The CDR3 runs to 12 residues. Germline V gene sequence: CDR1 SGHRS, CDR2 YFSETQ.